Listed below are T cell receptor beta chains from one sample, sequenced in a study of Ad26.COV2.S vaccination and SARS-CoV-2 variants. Clones were sequenced by immunoSEQ multiplex PCR, and TCRdb holds only the in-frame ones, with some missing. The repertoire consists of 400,000 or so clones, with about nine tenths occurring once and the leading ten covering approximately 3.7%. The sample here was peripheral blood, taken in a trial of Ad26.COV2.S vaccine versus placebo. These receptors were collected from a person between 18 and 65 years old who received the Ad26.COV2.S COVID-19 vaccine or a placebo. Each CDR3 is given with its conserved first and last residue. A D gene is named only where the DNA matches it firmly. Some rows have no size entry. The others give once, few or many, or a class for an expanded clone.

clone_size	v_call	j_call	d_call	cdr3_aa	cdr3_nt
few	TRBV28	TRBJ2-5	TRBD2	CASSFGGAETQYF	TGTGCCAGCAGTTTCGGGGGGGCAGAGACCCAGTACTTC
NA	TRBV19	TRBJ1-3	NA	CASSRQGRGNTIYF	TGTGCCAGTAGCCGTCAGGGGCGTGGAAACACCATATATTTT
NA	TRBV3-1/TRBV3-2	TRBJ1-6	NA	CASSSGQTYNSPLHF	TGTGCCAGCAGCTCTGGACAGACATATAATTCACCCCTCCACTTT
few	TRBV6-5	TRBJ1-1	NA	CASKGSLHAEAFF	TGTGCCAGCAAGGGCTCACTGCACGCTGAAGCTTTCTTT
NA	TRBV5-4	TRBJ2-5	NA	CASSSFETQYF	TGTGCCAGCAGTTCCTTCGAGACCCAGTACTTC
NA	TRBV13	TRBJ2-3	TRBD2	CASSSPRTSGVTDTQYF	TGTGCCAGCAGCTCTCCCCGAACTAGCGGGGTCACAGATACGCAGTATTTT
NA	TRBV2	TRBJ2-7	NA	CASSVRGYEQYF	TGTGCCAGCAGTGTCCGTGGCTACGAGCAGTACTTC
once	TRBV7-2	TRBJ2-5	NA	CASSRAWGETQYF	TGTGCCAGCAGCAGGGCGTGGGGAGAGACCCAGTACTTC
NA	TRBV15	TRBJ1-1	NA	CATSSSGGTTEAFF	TGTGCCACCAGCAGTAGTGGGGGGACCACTGAAGCTTTCTTT
NA	TRBV18	TRBJ1-1	NA	CASSPNSMNTEAFF	TGTGCCAGCTCACCAAACAGCATGAACACTGAAGCTTTCTTT
NA	TRBV24-1	TRBJ1-2	NA	CATSDRSNYGYTF	TGTGCCACCAGCGACAGATCAAACTATGGCTACACCTTC